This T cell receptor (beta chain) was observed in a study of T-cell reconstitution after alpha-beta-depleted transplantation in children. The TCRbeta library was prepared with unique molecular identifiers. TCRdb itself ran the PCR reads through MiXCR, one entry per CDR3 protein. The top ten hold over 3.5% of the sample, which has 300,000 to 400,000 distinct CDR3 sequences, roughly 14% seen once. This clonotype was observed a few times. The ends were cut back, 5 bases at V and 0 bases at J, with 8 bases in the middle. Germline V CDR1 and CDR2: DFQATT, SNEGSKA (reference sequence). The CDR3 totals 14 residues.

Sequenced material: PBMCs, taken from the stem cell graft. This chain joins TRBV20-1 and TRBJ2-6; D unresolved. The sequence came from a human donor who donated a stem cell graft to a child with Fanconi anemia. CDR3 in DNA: TGCAGTGCTTCTCTTAGCTCTGGGGCCAACGTCCTGACTTTC. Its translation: CSASLSSGANVLTF.